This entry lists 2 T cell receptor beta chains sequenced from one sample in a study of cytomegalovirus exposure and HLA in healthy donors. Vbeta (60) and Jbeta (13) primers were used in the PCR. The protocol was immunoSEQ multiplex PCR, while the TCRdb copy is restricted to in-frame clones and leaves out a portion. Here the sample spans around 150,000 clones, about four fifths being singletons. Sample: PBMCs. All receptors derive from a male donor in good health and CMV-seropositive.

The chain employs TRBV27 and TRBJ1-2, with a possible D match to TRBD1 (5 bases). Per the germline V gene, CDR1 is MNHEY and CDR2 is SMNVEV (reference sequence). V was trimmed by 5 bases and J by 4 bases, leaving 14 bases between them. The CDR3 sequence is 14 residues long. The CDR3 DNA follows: TGTGCCAGCAGTAGCCCCGGGGGTGGCTATGGCTACACCTTC. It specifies CASSSPGGGYGYTF.

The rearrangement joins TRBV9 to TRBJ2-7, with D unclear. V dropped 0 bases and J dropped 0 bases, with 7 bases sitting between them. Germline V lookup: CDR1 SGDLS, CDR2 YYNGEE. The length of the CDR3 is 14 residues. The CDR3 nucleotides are TGTGCCAGCAGCGTAGACAGTCGCTCCTACGAGCAGTACTTC. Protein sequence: CASSVDSRSYEQYF.